A single sample is the source of the 13 T cell receptor beta chains below, sequenced in a study of blood T cell repertoires in COVID-19. Only in-frame clones appear in the TCRdb table, and some are missing; sequencing was by immunoSEQ multiplex PCR. The sample lists around 310,000 clones; around 90% were seen once. The sample taken for sequencing was peripheral blood. The receptors stem from a woman aged 40-49 years with COVID-19, enrolled during active disease.

V usage is TRBV6-2 or TRBV6-3 and J usage is TRBJ2-3; TRBD2 matches 7 bases. The trim removed 5 bases at V and 3 bases at J, leaving 5 bases unmatched. Germline values: CDR1 MNHEY, CDR2 SVGEGT. The CDR3 is 14 residues long. This CDR3 reads CASSGGSPTDTQYF. The CDR3 DNA sequence: TGTGCCAGCAGTGGCGGGAGTCCGACAGATACGCAGTATTTT.

The rearrangement joins TRBV28 to TRBJ2-5; a possible D gene is TRBD1 (5 bases). V lost 5 bases and J 2 bases, leaving 18 bases between the germline ends. The CDR3 runs to 16 residues. Germline assignment: CDR1 MDHEN and CDR2 SYDVKM. CDR3 sequence: CASSPGIRAPQETQYF. Written as DNA, the CDR3 is TGTGCCAGCAGTCCCGGTATCAGGGCCCCGCAAGAGACCCAGTACTTC.

The gene calls are TRBV10-3 and TRBJ1-5; D call uncertain. The germline V gene encodes CDR1 ENHRY and CDR2 SYGVKD. This CDR3 has 19 residues. The V gene lost 0 bases and the J gene lost 1 base, with 19 bases spanning the gap. This CDR3 is CAISESSRVREGSNQPQHF. In DNA, the CDR3 is TGTGCCATCAGTGAGTCCTCTAGGGTTAGGGAGGGCAGCAATCAGCCCCAGCATTTT.

The V and J genes are TRBV28 and TRBJ1-4; 7 bases map to TRBD1. Trimming took 2 bases from V and 5 from J; bases not matched to a gene: 11. The CDR3 has 17 residues. Germline V gene lookup returns CDR1 MDHEN and CDR2 SYDVKM. DNA for the CDR3: TGTGCCAGCAGTTTAACAGACGGGACAGCTCCGAATGAAAAACTGTTTTTT. It encodes CASSLTDGTAPNEKLFF.

The chain has TRBV5-5 and TRBJ1-5, with D possibly matching TRBD1 (5 bases). V was cut by 4 bases and J by 5 bases, with 13 bases left in between. Germline V CDR1 and CDR2: SGHKS, YYEKEE (reference sequence). This CDR3 spans 14 amino acids. The CDR3 DNA reads as TGTGCCAGCAGCCCTGGACATTTTGATCAGCCCCAGCATTTT. Its translation: CASSPGHFDQPQHF.

V is TRBV9 and J is TRBJ1-2; D uncertain. This CDR3 region has 14 residues. Germline V gene data show CDR1 as SGDLS and CDR2 as YYNGEE. Between the trimmed V and J ends, which lost 0 bases and 5 bases, there was a span of 11 bases. CDR3 sequence: CASSVADTLYGYTF. The CDR3 DNA sequence: TGTGCCAGCAGCGTAGCAGACACCCTATATGGCTACACCTTC.

In regard to this clone: Compared with germline, one end of the junction differs, possibly owing to a read error. The CDR3 spells CTWSVRRTGGYGYTF. In DNA form, the CDR3 reads TGTACCTGGAGTGTTAGGAGGACAGGAGGATATGGCTACACCTTC. This chain links TRBV30 with TRBJ1-2; 7 nucleotides align to TRBD1. This CDR3 spans 15 amino acids. The germline V gene encodes CDR1 GTSNPN and CDR2 SVGIG (reference sequence). Combining the CDR3 with reference TRBV30 and TRBJ1-2 gives the whole variable domain SQTIHQWPATLVQPVGSPLSLECTVEGTSNPNLYWYRQAAGRGLQLLFYSVGIGQISSEVPQNLSASRPQDRQFILSSKKLLLSDSGFYLCTWSVRRTGGYGYTFGSGTRLTVV.

This chain uses TRBV5-1 with TRBJ1-3; D is perhaps TRBD1 (6 bases). This CDR3 is 14 amino acids long. Germline loops: CDR1 SGHRS, CDR2 YFSETQ. V was trimmed by 2 bases and J by 4 bases, leaving 10 bases between them. The CDR3 nucleotides are TGCGCCAGCAGCTTACGACAGGCCGGAAACACCATATATTTT. It specifies CASSLRQAGNTIYF.

The rearrangement uses TRBV5-5 and TRBJ1-1; possibly TRBD1 for D (5 bases). Between the trimmed V and J ends, which lost 4 bases and 1 base, there was a span of 11 bases. This CDR3 region has 14 residues. In germline, CDR1 is SGHKS, CDR2 YYEKEE (reference sequence). The DNA for the CDR3 is TGTGCCAGCAGCGGAGTCGGGGGGAACACTGAAGCTTTCTTT. It specifies CASSGVGGNTEAFF.

The chain couples TRBV5-1 to TRBJ1-3, with D possibly TRBD1 on 5 matching bases. CDR1 SGHRS and CDR2 YFSETQ come from the germline V gene. This CDR3 contains 17 residues. Trimming took off 0 bases at V and 4 bases at J, with 17 bases between the two ends. The CDR3 reads CASSLVATEGGGNTIYF. In DNA, the CDR3 is TGCGCCAGCAGCTTGGTAGCGACAGAGGGAGGCGGAAACACCATATATTTT.

The J gene is TRBJ2-1, the V gene TRBV5-1; D gene ambiguous. V was trimmed by 0 bases and J by 8 bases, leaving 9 bases between them. CDR3 length: 13 amino acids. Germline-derived CDR1 and CDR2 are SGHRS and YFSETQ. The CDR3, as DNA: TGCGCCAGCAGCTTGGGAGGAATCGATGAGCAGTTCTTC. Translating it yields CASSLGGIDEQFF. Together with reference TRBV5-1 and TRBJ2-1, the CDR3 gives the full variable domain: KAGVTQTPRYLIKTRGQQVTLSCSPISGHRSVSWYQQTPGQGLQFLFEYFSETQRNKGNFPGRFSGRQFSNSRSEMNVSTLELGDSALYLCASSLGGIDEQFFGPGTRLTVL.

The chain recombines TRBV28 with TRBJ2-1; 7 bases are a match to TRBD2. From germline, CDR1 is MDHEN and CDR2 SYDVKM. After removal of 4 bases from V and 7 bases from J, the junction contained 4 bases not matched to a gene. The CDR3 runs to 13 residues. The CDR3 spells CASSSAGRNEQFF. DNA of the CDR3: TGTGCCAGCAGTTCAGCGGGAAGGAATGAGCAGTTCTTC.

CDR3 bases: TGTGCCAGCAGCCTTGACAGGGAAGGAGACACCATATATTTT. Translation: CASSLDREGDTIYF. V and J are TRBV7-9 and TRBJ1-3; 7 bases map to TRBD1. Germline CDR1 reads SEHNR; CDR2 reads FQNEAQ (reference sequence). Germline trimming cut 5 bases from V and 8 bases from J; bases unmatched to any gene: 9. This CDR3 is 14 amino acids long.